One sample yielded the 4 T cell receptor beta chains listed below, sequenced in a study of cytomegalovirus exposure and HLA in healthy donors. TCRdb's copy holds only in-frame clones and misses some; the assay was immunoSEQ multiplex PCR. The table includes 200,000 or so clones, 84% detected once. The sequenced sample was PBMCs. These TCRs come from a man aged 18 to 30 in good health and CMV-seropositive.

The V call is TRBV13, the J call TRBJ2-7, with D possibly being TRBD1 (5 bases). CDR1 is PRHDT, CDR2 FYEKMQ, per germline (reference sequence). The CDR3 length is 15 residues. V lost 4 bases and J 2 bases, leaving 15 bases between the germline ends. CDR3 in DNA: TGTGCCAGCAGCTCGGGTCCGACAGATACCTACGAGCAGTACTTC. This sequence encodes CASSSGPTDTYEQYF.

The chain has TRBV7-2 and TRBJ1-5; 8 bases agree with TRBD1. The CDR3 consists of 13 residues. With 8 bases clipped from V and 5 bases from J, the junction kept 5 bases outside the gene matches. The germline V gene encodes CDR1 SGHTA and CDR2 FQGNSA. CDR3: CASCPDRDQPQHF. CDR3 nucleotides: TGTGCCAGCTGCCCGGACAGGGATCAGCCCCAGCATTTT. Full variable domain (outside the CDR3, taken from reference TRBV7-2 and TRBJ1-5): GAGVSQSPSNKVTEKGKDVELRCDPISGHTALYWYRQSLGQGLEFLIYFQGNSAPDKSGLPSDRFSAERTGGSVSTLTIQRTQQEDSAVYLCASCPDRDQPQHFGDGTRLSIL.

The chain has TRBV27 and TRBJ2-3, with D possibly being TRBD1 (6 bases). CDR3 length: 16 residues. Germline V gene lookup returns CDR1 MNHEY and CDR2 SMNVEV (reference sequence). With 5 bases removed from V and 2 bases from J, the gap between germline ends came to 17 bases. The CDR3 spells CASSASTGRHTDTQYF. CDR3 in DNA: TGTGCCAGCAGTGCGTCGACAGGCCGTCACACAGATACGCAGTATTTT.

The rearrangement joins TRBV2 to TRBJ2-1; 9 bases are shared with TRBD2. The germline V gene has CDR1 SNHLY and CDR2 FYNNEI. The ends lost 2 bases at V and 6 bases at J; junction bases unmatched: 8. CDR3 size: 16 residues. CDR3 nucleotide sequence: TGTGCCAGCAGTGAATTAGGGCTAGCGGGGTCCAATGAGCAGTTCTTC. It codes for CASSELGLAGSNEQFF. Full variable domain (missing parts from reference TRBV2 and TRBJ2-1): EPEVTQTPSHQVTQMGQEVILRCVPISNHLYFYWYRQILGQKVEFLVSFYNNEISEKSEIFDDQFSVERPDGSNFTLKIRSTKLEDSAMYFCASSELGLAGSNEQFFGPGTRLTVL.